This T cell receptor (beta chain) is from a study of OX40 agonist ivuxolimab in advanced cancers. With respect to the entire study: Ivuxolimab was an agonistic, fully human IgG2 monoclonal antibody directed against OX40 (CD134), a costimulatory receptor. Among the 52 dose-escalation patients, around 20 had hepatocellular carcinoma, 15 or so melanoma, 9 renal cell carcinoma and 9 head and neck cancer. Partial responses occurred in three dose-escalation patients, of whom one had hepatocellular carcinoma and two had cutaneous melanoma. Patients were allowed to have had prior anti-PD-1, anti-PD-L1 or anti-CTLA-4 therapy, and roughly 40% of the dose-escalation patients had previously received checkpoint inhibitors. Intravenous ivuxolimab was administered to patients every 2 weeks at six dose levels: 0.01, 0.1, 0.3, 1.5, 3 and 10 mg/kg. The point of sequencing TCRbeta in the periphery was to test whether ivuxolimab changed TCR sequence diversity and drove clonal T-cell expansion. The paper describes the monotherapy dose-escalation part (N = 52 patients) of the phase I trial of ivuxolimab. In the dose-escalation cohort, around four fifths of patients were male, and the mean age was 60 years with a range of about 20 to 79.

Sequences KGHSY (CDR1) and FQNENV (CDR2) are obtained from the germline V gene. The CDR3, cysteine through phenylalanine, is 16 amino acids long. The only DNA kept is the CDR3, 48 bases in frame from the first base. V is pruned by 2 bases and J by 7 bases, leaving 11 bases of the junction without a gene match. Remarks on this clone: The antigen it binds to is not known. Nothing much larger sits one base from this clone, and base qualities are not available.

Broad study findings and their caveats: Low levels of normalized T-cell clonal expansion were also seen in some nonresponding patients. The antigen specificity of the peripheral T cells that underwent clonal expansion was not determined. In partial responders in the 0.1-3.0 mg/kg groups, normalized peripheral clonal expansion was found to be among the lowest, especially among CD8+ T cells. After ivuxolimab, expanded clones were on average more numerous among CD8+ T cells than among CD4+ T cells. At doses from 0.1 to 3.0 mg/kg, clonal expansion was seen in both CD4+ and CD8+ blood T cells between baseline and week 6.

For sequencing of the TCRbeta CDR3 region, genomic DNA was extracted from the sorted cells. The immunoSEQ Assay was used to sequence the TCRbeta CDR3 regions. As stored in TCRdb, this immuneACCESS dataset retains in-frame rearrangements with V and J assigned. A fraction of the clones does not appear; measured against another copy, unresolved V genes explain less than half of the discrepancy, and the remainder lacks a known reason. Recorded for this sample are about 17,000 clones; about 77% of them occurred a single time. The top ten clones comprise 25% to 35% of the sample. Patients with a history of autoimmune disease or receiving systemic immunosuppression were excluded from the trial. Peripheral blood for TCR sequencing was collected from all dose cohorts at baseline, on cycle 4 day 1, and on cycle 7 day 1. The samples were taken from a phase I, first-in-human, multicenter, open-label dose-escalation trial of ivuxolimab. Adults with locally advanced or metastatic melanoma, renal cell, hepatocellular, or head and neck squamous cell carcinoma were enrolled in the trial. Before TCR sequencing, CD4+ T cells and CD8+ T cells were sorted from peripheral blood as separate populations.

The starting material was CD4+ or CD8+ T cells sorted from blood, obtained in a trial of the OX40 agonist ivuxolimab. Recombination linked TRBV16 to TRBJ2-7, and TRBD2 aligns with 10 junction nucleotides. The sequence came from an adult with an advanced solid tumor such as melanoma, head and neck, liver or kidney cancer. Here is the DNA: TGTGCCAGCAGCCAACCAAGCGGGAGGGGAATGATGGAGCAGTACTTC. The resulting protein is CASSQPSGRGMMEQYF.